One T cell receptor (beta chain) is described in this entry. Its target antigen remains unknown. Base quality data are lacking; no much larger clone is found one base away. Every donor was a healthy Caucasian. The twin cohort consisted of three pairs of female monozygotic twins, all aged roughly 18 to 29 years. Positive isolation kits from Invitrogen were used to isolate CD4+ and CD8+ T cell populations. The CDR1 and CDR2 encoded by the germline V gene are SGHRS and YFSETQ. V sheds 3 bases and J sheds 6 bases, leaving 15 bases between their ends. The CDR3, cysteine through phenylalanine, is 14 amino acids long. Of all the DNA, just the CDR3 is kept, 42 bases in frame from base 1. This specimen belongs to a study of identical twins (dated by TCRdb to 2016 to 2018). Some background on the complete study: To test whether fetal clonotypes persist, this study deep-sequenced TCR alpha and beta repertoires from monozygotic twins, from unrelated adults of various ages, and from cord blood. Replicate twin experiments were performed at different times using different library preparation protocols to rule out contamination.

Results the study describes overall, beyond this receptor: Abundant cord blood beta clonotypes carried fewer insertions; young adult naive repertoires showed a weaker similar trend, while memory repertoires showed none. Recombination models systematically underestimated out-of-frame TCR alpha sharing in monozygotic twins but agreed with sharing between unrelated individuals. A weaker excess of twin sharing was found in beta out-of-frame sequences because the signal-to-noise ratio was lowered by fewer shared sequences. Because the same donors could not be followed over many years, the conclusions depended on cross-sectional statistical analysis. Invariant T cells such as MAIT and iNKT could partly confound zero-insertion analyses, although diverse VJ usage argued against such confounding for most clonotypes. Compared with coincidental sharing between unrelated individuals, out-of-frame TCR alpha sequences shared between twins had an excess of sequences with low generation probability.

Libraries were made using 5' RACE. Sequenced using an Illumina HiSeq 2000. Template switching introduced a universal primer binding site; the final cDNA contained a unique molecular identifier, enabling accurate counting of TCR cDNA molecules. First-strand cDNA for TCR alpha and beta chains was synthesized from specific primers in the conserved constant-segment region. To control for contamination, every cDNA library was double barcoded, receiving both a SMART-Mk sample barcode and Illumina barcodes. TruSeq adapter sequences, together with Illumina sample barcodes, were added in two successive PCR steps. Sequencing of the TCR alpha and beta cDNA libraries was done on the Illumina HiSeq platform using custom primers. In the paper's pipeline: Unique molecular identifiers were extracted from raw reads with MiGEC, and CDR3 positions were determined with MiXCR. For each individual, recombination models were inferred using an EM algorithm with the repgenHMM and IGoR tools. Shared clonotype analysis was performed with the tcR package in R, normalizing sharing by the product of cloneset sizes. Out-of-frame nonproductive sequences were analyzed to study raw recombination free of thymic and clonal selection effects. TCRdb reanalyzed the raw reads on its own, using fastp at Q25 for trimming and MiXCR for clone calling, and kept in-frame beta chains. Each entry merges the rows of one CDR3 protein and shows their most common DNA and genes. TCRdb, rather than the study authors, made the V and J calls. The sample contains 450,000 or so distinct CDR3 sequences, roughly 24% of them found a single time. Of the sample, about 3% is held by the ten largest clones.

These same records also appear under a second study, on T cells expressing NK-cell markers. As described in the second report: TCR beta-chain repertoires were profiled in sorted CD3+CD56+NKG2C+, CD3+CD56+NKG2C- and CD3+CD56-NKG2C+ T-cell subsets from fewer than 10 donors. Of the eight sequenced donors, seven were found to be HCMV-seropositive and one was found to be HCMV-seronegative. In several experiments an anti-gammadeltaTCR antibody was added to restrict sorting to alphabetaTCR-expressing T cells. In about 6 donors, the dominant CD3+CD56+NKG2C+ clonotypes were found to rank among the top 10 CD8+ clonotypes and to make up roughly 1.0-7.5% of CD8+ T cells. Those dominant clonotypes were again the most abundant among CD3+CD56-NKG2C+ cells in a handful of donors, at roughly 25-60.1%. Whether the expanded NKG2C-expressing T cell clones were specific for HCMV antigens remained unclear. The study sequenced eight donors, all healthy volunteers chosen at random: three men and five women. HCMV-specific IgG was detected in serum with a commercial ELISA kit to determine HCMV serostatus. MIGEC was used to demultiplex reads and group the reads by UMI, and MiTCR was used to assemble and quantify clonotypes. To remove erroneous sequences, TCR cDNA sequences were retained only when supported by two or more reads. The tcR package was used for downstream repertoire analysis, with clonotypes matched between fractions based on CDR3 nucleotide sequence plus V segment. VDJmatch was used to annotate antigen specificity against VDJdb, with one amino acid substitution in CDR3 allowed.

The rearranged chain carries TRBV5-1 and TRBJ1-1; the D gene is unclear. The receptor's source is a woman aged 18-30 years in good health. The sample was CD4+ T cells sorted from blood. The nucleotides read TGCGCCAGCAGCTCCAGCTTTAGGGAAGCTGAAGCTTTCTTT. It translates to CASSSSFREAEAFF.